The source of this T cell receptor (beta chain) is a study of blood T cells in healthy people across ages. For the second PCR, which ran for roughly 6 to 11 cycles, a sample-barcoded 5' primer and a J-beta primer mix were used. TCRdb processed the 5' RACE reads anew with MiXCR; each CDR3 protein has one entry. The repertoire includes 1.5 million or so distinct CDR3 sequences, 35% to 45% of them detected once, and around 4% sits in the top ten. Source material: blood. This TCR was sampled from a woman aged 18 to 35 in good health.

The CDR3 sequence is CASSQETSGETQYF. CDR3 coding DNA: TGCGCCAGCAGCCAAGAGACTAGTGGAGAGACCCAGTACTTC. The chain has TRBV4-3 and TRBJ2-5; tentative D call: TRBD2 (6 bases). V dropped 0 bases and J dropped 4 bases, with 9 bases sitting between them. This CDR3 has 14 amino acids. Germline CDR1 reads LGHNA; CDR2 reads YSLEER.